This TCR beta chain was sequenced for a study of control samples from healthy donors and cancer patients. The CDR3 length is 13 residues. V lost 9 bases and J lost 8, with 14 bases in between. The germline gives CDR1 SNHLY, CDR2 FYNNEI. Only one count was recorded for this clone. TCRdb keeps only in-frame clones here, not all; method: immunoSEQ multiplex PCR. The sample has approximately 150,000 clones, 89% seen once. This TCR was recovered from a young man in good health. What was sequenced was blood. The rearrangement joins TRBV2 to TRBJ1-6, with TRBD1 as a possible D gene (5 bases). The CDR3 loop is CARTQRGDSPLHF. CDR3 nucleotide sequence: TGTGCCAGAACCCAACGGGGGGATTCACCCCTCCACTTT.